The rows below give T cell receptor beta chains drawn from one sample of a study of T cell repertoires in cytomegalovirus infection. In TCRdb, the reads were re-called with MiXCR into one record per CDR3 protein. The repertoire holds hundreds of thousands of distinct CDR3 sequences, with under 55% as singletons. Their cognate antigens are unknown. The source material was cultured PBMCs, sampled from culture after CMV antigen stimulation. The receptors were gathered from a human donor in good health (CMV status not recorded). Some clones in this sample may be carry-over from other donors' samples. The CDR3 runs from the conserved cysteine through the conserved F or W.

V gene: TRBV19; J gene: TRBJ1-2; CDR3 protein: CASRRNLRTGGAYGYTF
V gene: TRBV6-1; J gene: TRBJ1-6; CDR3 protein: CASIPGPNSPLHF
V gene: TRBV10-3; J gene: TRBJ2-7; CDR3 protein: CAIGGTGLAGPSYEQYF
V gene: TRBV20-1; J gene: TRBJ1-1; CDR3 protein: CSSKSVITGPGTEAFF
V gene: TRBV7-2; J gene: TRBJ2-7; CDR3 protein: CASSLGGTVYEQYF
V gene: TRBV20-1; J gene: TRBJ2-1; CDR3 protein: CSGLIYNEQFF
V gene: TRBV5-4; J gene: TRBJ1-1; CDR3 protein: CASSREPNTEAFF
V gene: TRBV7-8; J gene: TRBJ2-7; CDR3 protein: CASSPIGRTSYEQYF
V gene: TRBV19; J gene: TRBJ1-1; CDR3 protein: CASSLGDRGPNTEAFF
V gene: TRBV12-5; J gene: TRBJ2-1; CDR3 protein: CASGFGGGAYNEQFF
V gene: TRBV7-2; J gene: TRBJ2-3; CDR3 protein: CASSLPTDTQYF
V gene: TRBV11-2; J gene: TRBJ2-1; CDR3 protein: CASSVTSGGFEQFF
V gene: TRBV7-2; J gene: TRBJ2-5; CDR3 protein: CASSFRLLQYQETQYF
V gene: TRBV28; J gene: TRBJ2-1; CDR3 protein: CASSLPRGIGGAYNEQFF
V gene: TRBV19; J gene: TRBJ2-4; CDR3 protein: CASSHPGQISKNIQYF
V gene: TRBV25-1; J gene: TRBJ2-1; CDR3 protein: CASTGGQGIYNEQFF
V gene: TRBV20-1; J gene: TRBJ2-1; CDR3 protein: CSASSLAGRKSSYNEQFF
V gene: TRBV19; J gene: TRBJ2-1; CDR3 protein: CASSYWGQPHNEQFF
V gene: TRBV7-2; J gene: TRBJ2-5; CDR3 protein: CASSVNRASSGETQYF
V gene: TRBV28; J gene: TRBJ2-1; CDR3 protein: CASKIPGSSDEQFF
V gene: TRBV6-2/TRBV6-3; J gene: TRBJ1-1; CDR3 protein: CASSRTPYLEAFF
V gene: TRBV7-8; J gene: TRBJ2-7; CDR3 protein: CASSFLGQWGEQYF
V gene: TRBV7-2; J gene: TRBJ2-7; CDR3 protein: CASSLVAGALLEQYF
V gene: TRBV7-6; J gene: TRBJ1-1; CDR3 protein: CASSRRLDTEAFF
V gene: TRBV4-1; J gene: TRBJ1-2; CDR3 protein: CASSRAANYGYTF
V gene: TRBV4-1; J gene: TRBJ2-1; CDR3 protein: CASSQAGNNEQFF
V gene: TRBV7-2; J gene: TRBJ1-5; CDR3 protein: CASSLSGGQPQHF
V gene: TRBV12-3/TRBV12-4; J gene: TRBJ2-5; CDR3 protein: CASCISGRRGETQYF
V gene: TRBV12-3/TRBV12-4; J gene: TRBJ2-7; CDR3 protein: CASSPPGLAGRLYF
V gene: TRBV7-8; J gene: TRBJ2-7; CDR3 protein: CASSLVTGPSEQYF
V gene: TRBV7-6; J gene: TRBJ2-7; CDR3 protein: CASSRTTYEQYF
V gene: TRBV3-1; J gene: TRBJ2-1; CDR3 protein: CASSQDRPYNEQFF
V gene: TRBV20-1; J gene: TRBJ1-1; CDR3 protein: CSARASVSTEAFF
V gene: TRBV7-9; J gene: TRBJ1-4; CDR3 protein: CASSYTGNEKLFF
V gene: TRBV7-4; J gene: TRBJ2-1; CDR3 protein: CASSSLAGGRLADEQFF
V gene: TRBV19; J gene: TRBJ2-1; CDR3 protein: CASSDRGIAYNEQFF
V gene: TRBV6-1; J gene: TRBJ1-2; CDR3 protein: CASSEAGQGYGYTF
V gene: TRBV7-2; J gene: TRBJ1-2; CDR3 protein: CASSLAGLAYGYTF
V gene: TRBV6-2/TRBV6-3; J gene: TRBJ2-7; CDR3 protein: CASSRRVTLEQYF
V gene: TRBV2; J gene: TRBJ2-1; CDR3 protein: CARGLAGVNEQFF
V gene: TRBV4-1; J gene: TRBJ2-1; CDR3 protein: CASSIRLAGGTYNEQFF
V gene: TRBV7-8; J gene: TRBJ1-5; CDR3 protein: CASSLMGRGQPQHF
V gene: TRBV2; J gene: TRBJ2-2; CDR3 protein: CASRKEGTGELFF
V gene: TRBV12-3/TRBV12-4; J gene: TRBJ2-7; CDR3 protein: CASSFSRTSGAPYEQYF
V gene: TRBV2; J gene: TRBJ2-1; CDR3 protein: CASRTFFGGSSHSFYNEQFF
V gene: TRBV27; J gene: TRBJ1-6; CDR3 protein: CASRGGGYSPLHF
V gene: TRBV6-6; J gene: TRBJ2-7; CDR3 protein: CASSGLGTGSYEQYF
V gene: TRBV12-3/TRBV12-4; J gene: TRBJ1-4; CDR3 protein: CASSLSVYGGREKLFF
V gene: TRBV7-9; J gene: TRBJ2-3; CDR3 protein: CATSATGQDTQYF
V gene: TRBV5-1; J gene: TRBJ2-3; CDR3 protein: CASRIWGTADTQYF
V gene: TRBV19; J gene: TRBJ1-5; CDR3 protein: CASSIPGTGHQPQHF